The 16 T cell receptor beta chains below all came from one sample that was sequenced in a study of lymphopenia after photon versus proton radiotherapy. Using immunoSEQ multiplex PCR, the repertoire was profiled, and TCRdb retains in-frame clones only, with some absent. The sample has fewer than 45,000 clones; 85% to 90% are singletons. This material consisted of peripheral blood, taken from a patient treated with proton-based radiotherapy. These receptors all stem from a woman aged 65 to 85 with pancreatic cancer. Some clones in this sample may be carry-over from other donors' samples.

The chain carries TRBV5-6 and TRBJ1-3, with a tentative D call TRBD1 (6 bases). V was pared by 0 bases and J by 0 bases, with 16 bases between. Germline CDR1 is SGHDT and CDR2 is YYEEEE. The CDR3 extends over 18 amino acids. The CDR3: CASSLARFTGSSGNTIYF. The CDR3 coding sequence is TGTGCCAGCAGCTTGGCAAGATTTACAGGGTCCTCTGGAAACACCATATATTTT.

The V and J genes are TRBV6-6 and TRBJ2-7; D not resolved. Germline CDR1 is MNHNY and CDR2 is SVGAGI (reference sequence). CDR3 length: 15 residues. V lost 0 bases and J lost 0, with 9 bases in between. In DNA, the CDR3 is TGTGCCAGCAGTTACTCACCTTGGGACTCCTACGAGCAGTACTTC. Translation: CASSYSPWDSYEQYF.

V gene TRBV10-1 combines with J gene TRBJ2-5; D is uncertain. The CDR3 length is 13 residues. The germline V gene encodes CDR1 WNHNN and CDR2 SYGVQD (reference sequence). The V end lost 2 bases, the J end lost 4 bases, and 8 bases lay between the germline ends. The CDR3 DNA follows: TGCGCCAGCAGTGAGAGGGTAGGAGAGACCCAGTACTTC. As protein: CASSERVGETQYF.

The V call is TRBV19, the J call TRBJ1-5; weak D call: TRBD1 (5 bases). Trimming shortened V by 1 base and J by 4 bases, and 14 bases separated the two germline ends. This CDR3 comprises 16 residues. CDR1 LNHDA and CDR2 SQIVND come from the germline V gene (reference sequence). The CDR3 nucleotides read TGTGCCAGTAGTATAGTTGGGGGTCCTTTTAATCAGCCCCAGCATTTT. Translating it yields CASSIVGGPFNQPQHF.

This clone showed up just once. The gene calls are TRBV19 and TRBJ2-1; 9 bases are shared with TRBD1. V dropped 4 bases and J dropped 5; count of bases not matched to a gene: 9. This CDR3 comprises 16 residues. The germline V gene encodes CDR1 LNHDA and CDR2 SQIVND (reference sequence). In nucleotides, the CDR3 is TGTGCCAGTAGTACCTGGACAGGGGCGTTAAACAATGAGCAGTTCTTC. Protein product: CASSTWTGALNNEQFF. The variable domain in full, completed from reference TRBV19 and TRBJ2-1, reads DGGITQSPKYLFRKEGQNVTLSCEQNLNHDAMYWYRQDPGQGLRLIYYSQIVNDFQKGDIAEGYSVSREKKESFPLTVTSAQKNPTAFYLCASSTWTGALNNEQFFGPGTRLTVL.

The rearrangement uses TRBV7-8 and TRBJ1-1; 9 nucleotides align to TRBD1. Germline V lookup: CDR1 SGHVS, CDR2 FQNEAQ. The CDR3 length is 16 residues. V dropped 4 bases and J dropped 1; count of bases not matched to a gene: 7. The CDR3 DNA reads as TGTGCCAGCAGCTGGCTCCCGGGACAGGGGAACACTGAAGCTTTCTTT. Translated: CASSWLPGQGNTEAFF.

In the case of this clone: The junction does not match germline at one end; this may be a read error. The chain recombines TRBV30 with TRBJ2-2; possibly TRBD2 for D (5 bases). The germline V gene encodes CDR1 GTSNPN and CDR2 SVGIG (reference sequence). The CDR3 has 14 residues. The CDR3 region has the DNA TGTGCCTGGAGCCGGATGGGCATCACCGGGAAGCTGTTTTTT. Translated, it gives CAWSRMGITGKLFF. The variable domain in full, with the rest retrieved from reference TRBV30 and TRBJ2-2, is SQTIHQWPATLVQPVGSPLSLECTVEGTSNPNLYWYRQAAGRGLQLLFYSVGIGQISSEVPQNLSASRPQDRQFILSSKKLLLSDSGFYLCAWSRMGITGKLFFGEGSRLTVL.

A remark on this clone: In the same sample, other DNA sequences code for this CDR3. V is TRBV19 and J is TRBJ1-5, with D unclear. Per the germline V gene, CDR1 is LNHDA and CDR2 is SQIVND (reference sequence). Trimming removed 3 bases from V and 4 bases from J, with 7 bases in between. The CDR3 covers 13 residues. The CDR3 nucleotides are TGTGCCAGTAGTATCGGAGGAAATCAGCCCCAGCATTTT. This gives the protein CASSIGGNQPQHF. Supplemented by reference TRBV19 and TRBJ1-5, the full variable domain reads DGGITQSPKYLFRKEGQNVTLSCEQNLNHDAMYWYRQDPGQGLRLIYYSQIVNDFQKGDIAEGYSVSREKKESFPLTVTSAQKNPTAFYLCASSIGGNQPQHFGDGTRLSIL.

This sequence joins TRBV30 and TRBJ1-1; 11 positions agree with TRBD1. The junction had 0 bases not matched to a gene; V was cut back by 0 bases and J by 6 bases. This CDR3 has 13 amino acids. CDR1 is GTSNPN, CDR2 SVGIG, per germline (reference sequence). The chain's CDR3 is CAWSVGQGAEAFF. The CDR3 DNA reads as TGTGCCTGGAGTGTGGGACAGGGGGCTGAAGCTTTCTTT.

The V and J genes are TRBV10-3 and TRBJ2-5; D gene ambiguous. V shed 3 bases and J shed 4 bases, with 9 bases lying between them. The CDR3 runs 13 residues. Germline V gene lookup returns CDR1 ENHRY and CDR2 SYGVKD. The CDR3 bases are TGTGCCATCAGTGACGCAGTCACAGAGACCCAGTACTTC. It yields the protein CAISDAVTETQYF.

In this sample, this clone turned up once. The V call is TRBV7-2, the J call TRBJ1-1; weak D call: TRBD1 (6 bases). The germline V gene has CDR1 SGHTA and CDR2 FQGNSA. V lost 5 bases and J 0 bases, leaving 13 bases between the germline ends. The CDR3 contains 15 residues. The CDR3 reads CASSPGAQMNTEAFF. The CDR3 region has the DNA TGTGCCAGCAGCCCGGGGGCACAAATGAACACTGAAGCTTTCTTT.

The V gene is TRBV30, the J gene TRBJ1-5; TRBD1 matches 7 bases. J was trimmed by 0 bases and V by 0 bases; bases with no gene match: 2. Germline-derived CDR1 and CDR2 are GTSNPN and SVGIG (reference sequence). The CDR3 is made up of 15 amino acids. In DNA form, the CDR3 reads TGTGCCTGGAGTGTACAGGGGTATAGCAATCAGCCCCAGCATTTT. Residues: CAWSVQGYSNQPQHF.

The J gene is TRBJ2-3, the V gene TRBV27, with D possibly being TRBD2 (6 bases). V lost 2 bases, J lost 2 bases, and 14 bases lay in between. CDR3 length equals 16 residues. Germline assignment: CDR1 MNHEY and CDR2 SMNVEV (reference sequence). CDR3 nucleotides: TGTGCCAGCAGTTTACGCGGGGATCGCCCCACAGATACGCAGTATTTT. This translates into CASSLRGDRPTDTQYF.

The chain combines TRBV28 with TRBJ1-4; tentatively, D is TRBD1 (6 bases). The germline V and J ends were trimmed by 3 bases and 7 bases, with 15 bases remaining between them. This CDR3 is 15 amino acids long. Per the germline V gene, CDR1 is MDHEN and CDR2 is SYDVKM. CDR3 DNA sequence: TGTGCCAGCAGTTTGCCCACAGGGACGAGTGAAAAACTGTTTTTT. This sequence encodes CASSLPTGTSEKLFF.

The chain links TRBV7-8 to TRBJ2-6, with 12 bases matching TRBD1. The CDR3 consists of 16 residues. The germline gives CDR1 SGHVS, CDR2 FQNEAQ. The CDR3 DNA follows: TGTGGCACACCGGGACAGGGGGCCGGTGGGGCCAACGTCCTGACTTTC. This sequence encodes CGTPGQGAGGANVLTF. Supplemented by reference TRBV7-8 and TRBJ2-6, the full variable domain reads GAGVSQSPRYKVAKRGQDVALRCDPISGHVSLFWYQQALGQGPEFLTYFQNEAQLDKSGLPSDRFFAERPEGSVSTLKIQRTQQEDSAVYLCGTPGQGAGGANVLTFGAGSRLTVL.

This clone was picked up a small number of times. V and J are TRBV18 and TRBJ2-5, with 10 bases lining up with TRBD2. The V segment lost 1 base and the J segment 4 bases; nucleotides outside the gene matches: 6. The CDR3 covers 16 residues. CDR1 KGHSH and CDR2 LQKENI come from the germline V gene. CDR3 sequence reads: CASSPQILAGRETQYF. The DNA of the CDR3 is TGTGCCAGCTCACCACAGATACTAGCGGGAAGAGAGACCCAGTACTTC.